This TCR beta chain was sequenced for a study of vaccination and CD4 T cells after COVID-19. Whole-study context: Control wells got either CEFX epitopes, HIV-1 Nef peptides, or no peptide at all.

Study-level points and caveats: Researchers looked at relatively few convalescent patients and had no early post-infection timepoints. A median approximately 86% of convalescent patients' SARS-CoV-2-reactive clones emerged only after vaccination.

Treatment specified: roughly ten-day PBMC culture with coronavirus spike peptide pools or control peptides (ViraFEST assay). Using peptide pools, antigen-specific T cells were expanded in ViraFEST before TCRs were sequenced. Points on this clonotype: Its target is unknown.

Cultured CD4+ T-cell DNA underwent Oncomine TCR Beta short-read sequencing. TCRdb ran MiXCR on the PCR reads and lists one entry per CDR3 protein. The data hold about 14,000 distinct CDR3 sequences, with about 31% observed a single time. This receptor was obtained from a human donor with COVID-19. The specimen was cultured CD4+ T cells from blood.

CDR3 sequence: CASSEGRQYQPQHF. The CDR3 DNA reads TGTGCCAGCAGTGAAGGGCGCCAATATCAGCCCCAGCATTTT. V usage is TRBV2 and J usage is TRBJ1-5; D is unresolved. The germline CDR1 and CDR2 sequences are SNHLY and FYNNEI. The CDR3 has 14 residues. V lost 1 base, J lost 5 bases, and 9 bases lay in between.